The next 31 T cell receptor beta chains were all read from a single sample in a study of T cells after yellow fever vaccination. TCRdb ran MiXCR on the 5' RACE reads and lists one entry per CDR3 protein. The repertoire holds more than 120,000 distinct CDR3 sequences, with 7.7% as singletons. The sequenced sample was CD4+ T cells sorted from PBMCs, obtained 5 days after the yellow fever booster vaccination. These receptors all come from a young man who received the YFV17D yellow fever vaccine.

This clonotype was recorded many times. V usage is TRBV7-8 and J usage is TRBJ2-7; the D is unclear. With 2 bases removed from V and 2 bases from J, the gap between germline ends came to 7 bases. This CDR3 region has 13 residues. Germline CDR1 and CDR2: SGHVS and FQNEAQ. Written as DNA, the CDR3 is TGTGCCAGCAGCTTAAGGTCAACCTACGAGCAGTACTTC. Translation gives CASSLRSTYEQYF.

This clonotype has a count of ten or more. The chain recombines TRBV7-2 with TRBJ2-1; 7 bases are a match to TRBD2. J gave up 4 bases and V 1 base, and 7 bases lay outside the gene matches. Germline V gene lookup returns CDR1 SGHTA and CDR2 FQGNSA. The CDR3 spans 16 residues. The CDR3 coding sequence is TGTGCCAGCAGCTTAGGGGAGGGACCCCGTTACAATGAGCAGTTCTTC. Its protein product is CASSLGEGPRYNEQFF.

This rearrangement joins TRBV12-3 or TRBV12-4 to TRBJ2-7; perhaps TRBD1 as D (6 bases). Trimming left V 6 bases short and J 7 bases short, with 16 bases between. The CDR3 runs to 13 residues. The CDR3 here is CASSLSGVREQYF. CDR3 bases: TGTGCCAGCAGCTTGTCAGGGGTTCGGGAGCAGTACTTC.

There are a few counts of this clonotype. The chain has TRBV6-1 and TRBJ1-2, with D possibly matching TRBD1 (5 bases). CDR3 size: 15 residues. Germline CDR1 is MNHNS and CDR2 is SASEGT. The V end was cut by 3 bases, the J end by 5 bases, with 16 bases between. This chain's CDR3 is CASSDRQRFRYGYTF. The DNA of the CDR3 is TGTGCCAGCAGTGACCGACAGCGATTTCGGTATGGCTACACCTTC.

This clonotype was counted at least ten times. The chain combines TRBV2 with TRBJ2-1; 13 nucleotides agree with TRBD2. The germline V gene has CDR1 SNHLY and CDR2 FYNNEI. CDR3 length: 15 residues. The V gene end was trimmed by 4 bases and the J gene end by 9 bases; junction bases not matched to a gene: 6. The CDR3 DNA sequence: TGTGCCAGCAGTGGGACTAGCGGGAGACGGGGTGAGCAGTTCTTC. The encoded protein is CASSGTSGRRGEQFF.

Many counts were recorded for this clonotype. V is TRBV5-1 and J is TRBJ2-1; 11 positions agree with TRBD1. V lost 0 bases, J lost 10 bases, and 3 bases stayed unmatched. CDR3 length: 14 amino acids. Germline V gene data show CDR1 as SGHRS and CDR2 as YFSETQ. In nucleotides, the CDR3 is TGCGCCAGCAGCTTGGGGGACAGGGGGAACGAGCAGTTCTTC. Protein product: CASSLGDRGNEQFF.

This clonotype showed up just once. This chain connects TRBV20-1 to TRBJ2-3; D possibly corresponds to TRBD2 (5 bases). CDR1 is DFQATT and CDR2 is SNEGSKA in the germline V gene (reference sequence). The CDR3 totals 14 residues. The V gene lost 5 bases and the J gene lost 5 bases, with 17 bases spanning the gap. CDR3 sequence: CSAPGMGSGDTQYF. CDR3 sequence (DNA): TGCAGTGCTCCGGGGATGGGGTCGGGAGATACGCAGTATTTT.

This clonotype was observed at least ten times. The CDR3 region is CASSSTSNTGELFF. CDR3 DNA: TGTGCCAGCAGTTCCACCTCGAACACCGGGGAGCTGTTTTTT. This chain connects TRBV6-5 to TRBJ2-2; no firm D call. The germline V gene has CDR1 MNHEY and CDR2 SVGAGI. Trimming left V 4 bases short and J 0 bases short, with 6 bases between. The length of the CDR3 is 14 residues.

This clonotype has ten or more counts. The rearrangement joins TRBV7-2 to TRBJ2-3; D gene unclear. Trimming stripped 5 bases from V and 0 bases from J, with 12 bases between. This CDR3 has 15 amino acids. CDR1 and CDR2 (germline): SGHTA, FQGNSA. DNA of the CDR3: TGTGCCAGCAGCCAGCAGCAGCCTAGCACAGATACGCAGTATTTT. Its translation: CASSQQQPSTDTQYF.

This clonotype was observed a handful of times. V gene TRBV4-2 combines with J gene TRBJ2-1, with 12 bases fitting TRBD2. The V segment lost 4 bases and the J segment 0 bases; nucleotides outside the gene matches: 4. Germline V gives CDR1 LGHNA, CDR2 YNFKEQ. The CDR3 spans 17 residues. The CDR3 here is CASSPGLAGSSYNEQFF. CDR3 nucleotides: TGTGCCAGCAGCCCAGGACTAGCGGGAAGCTCCTACAATGAGCAGTTCTTC.

This clonotype was seen repeatedly, ten times or more. The chain links TRBV14 to TRBJ2-7; possibly TRBD1 for D (6 bases). Trimming removed 6 bases from V and 2 bases from J, with 17 bases in between. Germline V gene lookup returns CDR1 SGHDN and CDR2 FVKESK. The CDR3 has 15 amino acids. CDR3 in amino acids: CASRPAGTKTYEQYF. CDR3 DNA sequence: TGTGCCAGCAGACCCGCCGGGACAAAGACCTACGAGCAGTACTTC.

This clonotype was counted ten times or more. The V call is TRBV2, the J call TRBJ2-3; the D is unclear. Between the trimmed V and J ends, which lost 8 bases and 0 bases, there was a span of 15 bases. Germline values: CDR1 SNHLY, CDR2 FYNNEI. There are 15 residues in the CDR3. The CDR3 reads CASGIDGGSTDTQYF. CDR3 nucleotide sequence: TGTGCCAGCGGTATCGATGGTGGGAGCACAGATACGCAGTATTTT.

Ten or more counts support this clonotype. V gene TRBV5-1 combines with J gene TRBJ1-6; the D is unclear. Trimming removed 5 bases at V and 6 bases at J, with 12 bases between. Germline loops: CDR1 SGHRS, CDR2 YFSETQ. The CDR3 spans 14 residues. The CDR3 DNA is TGCGCCAGCAGGCCAGGATCGGGTAATTCACCCCTCCACTTT. This translates into CASRPGSGNSPLHF.

This clonotype was counted only a few times. The CDR3 sequence is CASSLTTGDISPLHF. The CDR3 DNA sequence: TGTGCCAGCAGCTTGACGACAGGGGACATTTCACCCCTCCACTTT. This chain links TRBV5-4 with TRBJ1-6, with TRBD1 matching 8 bases. The trim removed 1 base at V and 9 bases at J, leaving 6 bases unmatched. Per the germline V gene, CDR1 is SGHNT and CDR2 is YYREEE (reference sequence). The CDR3 is 15 amino acids.

This clonotype was recorded at least ten times. The CDR3 loop reads CSARDRPDRDNQPQHF. In nucleotides, the CDR3 is TGCAGTGCTAGAGATCGCCCGGACAGGGATAATCAGCCCCAGCATTTT. The genes are TRBV20-1 and TRBJ1-5, with 8 bases lining up with TRBD1. CDR3 length: 16 amino acids. J lost 4 bases, V lost 0 bases, and 8 bases had no gene match. CDR1 and CDR2 (germline): DFQATT, SNEGSKA (reference sequence).

The sample holds many counts of this clonotype. Its ends do not fully match the called genes, so a read error is possible. The chain has TRBV7-2 and TRBJ2-7; D unclear. Germline CDR1 is SGHTA and CDR2 is FQGNSA. The CDR3 length is 11 residues. The CDR3 nucleotides are TGTGCCAGCAGCGCATCCTTCGAGCAGTACTTC. Encoded protein: CASSASFEQYF. The variable domain in full, with the rest retrieved from reference TRBV7-2 and TRBJ2-7, is GAGVSQSPSNKVTEKGKDVELRCDPISGHTALYWYRQSLGQGLEFLIYFQGNSAPDKSGLPSDRFSAERTGGSVSTLTIQRTQQEDSAVYLCASSASFEQYFGPGTRLTVT.

V usage is TRBV10-3 and J usage is TRBJ2-2; D gene unclear. V was clipped by 7 bases and J by 5 bases, with 11 bases between them. In germline, CDR1 is ENHRY, CDR2 SYGVKD. The CDR3 loop spans 13 amino acids. The CDR3, as DNA: TGTGCCATCAAGGGCGGCGAAACCGGGGAGCTGTTTTTT. It codes for CAIKGGETGELFF.

This clonotype was observed many times. The chain recombines TRBV20-1 with TRBJ2-1; 8 bases agree with TRBD2. The CDR3 spans 13 residues. After removal of 3 bases from V and 7 bases from J, the junction contained 5 bases not matched to a gene. Germline V gene data show CDR1 as DFQATT and CDR2 as SNEGSKA (reference sequence). CDR3 DNA sequence: TGCAGTGCTAGGGAGAGCGGGAGAAATGAGCAGTTCTTC. This sequence encodes CSARESGRNEQFF.

This chain connects TRBV20-1 to TRBJ2-3; 13 bases line up with TRBD2. The ends lost 3 bases at V and 6 bases at J; junction bases unmatched: 6. The germline V gene has CDR1 DFQATT and CDR2 SNEGSKA (reference sequence). The CDR3 runs 15 residues. The CDR3 nucleotides are TGCAGTGCTAGGAGGACTAGCGGGAGATTGGATACGCAGTATTTT. Translation: CSARRTSGRLDTQYF.

This clonotype came up many times. J is TRBJ2-3 and V is TRBV20-1; the D is unclear. Between the trimmed V and J ends, which lost 5 bases and 2 bases, there was a span of 17 bases. Per germline, CDR1 DFQATT and CDR2 SNEGSKA (reference sequence). This CDR3 has 15 amino acids. CDR3 amino acids: CSASKGGRNTDTQYF. The CDR3 nucleotides read TGCAGTGCTTCGAAGGGCGGTCGTAACACAGATACGCAGTATTTT.

To note about this clonotype: Being one base from a much bigger clone, this may be a read error. Without the conserved terminal phenylalanine or tryptophan, this CDR3 likely stems from a read error. The chain links TRBV28 to TRBJ2-7, with TRBD1 matching 8 bases. Looked up from germline, CDR1 is MDHEN and CDR2 is SYDVKM. The CDR3 contains 11 residues. Trimming took 8 bases from V and 7 from J; bases not matched to a gene: 4. CDR3 nucleotide sequence: TGTGCCAGCCGCAGGGGGCGGGAGCAGTACTAC. Translated: CASRRGREQYY.

This clonotype has a count of ten or more. CDR3 region: CASSTPGLGVYEQYF. The CDR3 DNA follows: TGTGCCAGCAGTACTCCGGGACTAGGTGTCTACGAGCAGTACTTC. The V call is TRBV27, the J call TRBJ2-7; 8 nucleotides line up with TRBD2. The J segment lost 3 bases and the V segment lost 5 bases, leaving 9 bases of the junction unmatched. This CDR3 contains 15 residues. Germline CDR1 and CDR2: MNHEY and SMNVEV (reference sequence).

Comments on this clonotype: A much more abundant neighbour one base away suggests this may be a read error. The chain couples TRBV18 to TRBJ2-2, with a weak D call TRBD2 (6 bases). Germline CDR1 reads KGHSH; CDR2 reads LQKENI. The CDR3 runs 16 residues. The chain's CDR3 is CATSLQGGANTGELFF. The CDR3 region has the DNA TGTGCCACCTCACTCCAGGGAGGCGCGAACACCGGGGAGCTGTTTTTT.

The V and J genes are TRBV7-9 and TRBJ1-2, with 7 bases lining up with TRBD1. This CDR3 contains 14 residues. Germline CDR1 and CDR2: SEHNR and FQNEAQ (reference sequence). The trim removed 11 bases at V and 6 bases at J, leaving 15 bases unmatched. The CDR3 DNA follows: TGTGCCCCAGGGGGGGCGAACCTCCCAAATGGCTACACCTTC. Its protein is CAPGGANLPNGYTF.

V and J are TRBV5-1 and TRBJ2-1; TRBD1 matches at 7 bases. Trimming took 4 bases from V and 10 from J; bases not matched to a gene: 5. The CDR3 spans 12 residues. The germline V gene encodes CDR1 SGHRS and CDR2 YFSETQ. The CDR3 coding sequence is TGCGCCAGCAGCAGCGACAGGGCCGAGCAGTTCTTC. Its translation: CASSSDRAEQFF.

This clonotype appeared many times. The rearrangement uses TRBV12-3 or TRBV12-4 and TRBJ2-1; 13 bases match TRBD2. Germline trimming cut 3 bases from V and 2 bases from J; bases unmatched to any gene: 1. The CDR3 is 16 amino acids. CDR3 DNA: TGTGCCAGCAGTTTCGGGACTAGCGGGACCTACAATGAGCAGTTCTTC. This gives the protein CASSFGTSGTYNEQFF.

To note about this clonotype: One base away lies a much larger clone, so this may be a sequencing read error. The V and J genes are TRBV18 and TRBJ2-1; D uncertain. The CDR3 has 12 amino acids. CDR1 and CDR2 from the germline V gene are KGHSH and LQKENI. The CDR3 DNA follows: TGTGCCAGCTCACCCGATAGGAATGTGCAGTTCTTC. It specifies CASSPDRNVQFF.

This clonotype was counted only a few times. One end of the junction fails to match germline, which may point to a read error. The chain carries TRBV7-2 and TRBJ2-7, with a possible D match to TRBD2 (5 bases). This CDR3 region has 13 residues. The germline CDR1 and CDR2 sequences are SGHTA and FQGNSA. In DNA, the CDR3 is TGTGCCAGCAGCTTAGCCGGCCTCCCAGCGGACTTCTTC. Translation: CASSLAGLPADFF.

The V call is TRBV12-3 or TRBV12-4, the J call TRBJ1-5; D may be TRBD1 (5 bases). The length of the CDR3 is 15 residues. Between the trimmed V and J ends, which lost 6 bases and 1 base, there was a span of 13 bases. DNA for the CDR3: TGTGCCAGCAGATCGGGACCGACGAGCAATCAGCCCCAGCATTTT. It translates to CASRSGPTSNQPQHF.

In the case of this clonotype: A much larger clone lies one base from this, so it may be a read error. The chain joins TRBV20-1 to TRBJ2-2; the D call may be TRBD1 or TRBD2 (6 bases each). The CDR3 is 14 amino acids. Looked up from germline, CDR1 is DFQATT and CDR2 is SNEGSKA (reference sequence). The CDR3 DNA reads as TGCAGTGCTAGCGGGGGCTCGAACACCGGGGTGCTGTTTTTT. It yields the protein CSASGGSNTGVLFF.

The chain joins TRBV20-1 to TRBJ2-7; 9 bases align to TRBD2. V was clipped by 4 bases and J by 4 bases; unmatched bases: 5. CDR1 is DFQATT, CDR2 SNEGSKA, per germline (reference sequence). The CDR3 spans 13 residues. In nucleotides, the CDR3 is TGCAGTGCTAAGAAACTAGCGGGTTACGAGCAGTACTTC. As protein: CSAKKLAGYEQYF.